What follows are 27 T cell receptor beta chains derived from one specimen sequenced in a study of monozygotic twins with inflammatory bowel disease (dated by TCRdb to between 2018 and 2021). Libraries were prepared through 5' RACE. The reads were generated on an Illumina HiSeq 2500. TCRdb reprocessed the reads; each CDR3 protein sequence makes one entry, and DNA is unavailable. This sample's clone table shows approximately 340,000 distinct CDR3 sequences. 2% to 2.5% of the sample is taken by the ten largest. The sequenced sample was blood. The receptors come from a human donor with ulcerative colitis or Crohn's disease, or a healthy co-twin of an affected twin (not recorded which).

This chain joins TRBV2 and TRBJ1-1. CDR1 is SNHLY and CDR2 is FYNNEI in the germline V gene. CDR3 length: 14 amino acids. CDR3 residues: CASSELHGLSEAFF.

The chain has TRBV5-4 and TRBJ2-4; TCRdb indicates TRBD1, and absent DNA this call remains unverified. CDR1 and CDR2 (germline): SGHNT, YYREEE (reference sequence). The CDR3 runs 15 residues. CDR3 loop: CASSLAVGQGYIQYF.

This chain links TRBV15 with TRBJ1-6; checking the TCRdb D call of TRBD1 is not possible without DNA. There are 14 residues in the CDR3. Germline V lookup: CDR1 LNHNV, CDR2 YYDKDF (reference sequence). The CDR3 protein is CATSSGRTGSPLHF. Supplemented by reference TRBV15 and TRBJ1-6, the full variable domain reads DAMVIQNPRYQVTQFGKPVTLSCSQTLNHNVMYWYQQKSSQAPKLLFHYYDKDFNNEADTPDNFQSRRPNTSFCFLDIRSPGLGDTAMYLCATSSGRTGSPLHFGNGTRLTVT.

The V call is TRBV15, the J call TRBJ1-1; TCRdb indicates TRBD1, and absent DNA this call remains unverified. Germline loops: CDR1 LNHNV, CDR2 YYDKDF (reference sequence). This CDR3 region has 15 residues. The CDR3: CATSRGIGTNTEAFF.

This chain connects TRBV18 to TRBJ1-4; with no DNA, the TCRdb D assignment of TRBD1 cannot be verified. The CDR3 consists of 17 residues. The V gene's germline CDR1 is KGHSH and CDR2 LQKENI. CDR3 residues: CASSPKSPRGENEKLFF.

The chain combines TRBV29-1 with TRBJ2-2. CDR3 length: 12 amino acids. Per the germline V gene, CDR1 is SQVTM and CDR2 is ANQGSEA. CDR3 sequence: CSEQRRNGELFF.

The rearrangement links TRBV12-3 or TRBV12-4 to TRBJ2-7. The CDR3 loop spans 16 amino acids. The CDR3 loop is CASSLHIRAGSYEQYF.

The rearrangement joins TRBV7-9 to TRBJ1-2; the D call from TCRdb, TRBD1, cannot be confirmed without DNA. CDR1 and CDR2 (germline): SEHNR, FQNEAQ (reference sequence). There are 15 residues in the CDR3. The chain's CDR3 is CASSFGGARGYGYTF.

The chain joins TRBV27 to TRBJ2-4; TCRdb's assignment of TRBD1 cannot be checked, as there is no DNA. The germline V gene has CDR1 MNHEY and CDR2 SMNVEV (reference sequence). CDR3 length equals 14 residues. CDR3 sequence: CASSPRSSMNIQYF.

CDR3 residues: CASSSNLAGEQFF. This chain joins TRBV13 and TRBJ2-1; as DNA is missing, the TRBD2 call by TCRdb cannot be tested. The CDR3 spans 13 residues. Germline assignment: CDR1 PRHDT and CDR2 FYEKMQ (reference sequence).

The chain is built from TRBV30 and TRBJ1-1; absent DNA, TCRdb's TRBD1 call cannot be checked. Germline loops: CDR1 GTSNPN, CDR2 SVGIG (reference sequence). The CDR3 length is 14 residues. The chain's CDR3 is CAWSPPGTGYKAFF.

The rearrangement links TRBV9 to TRBJ2-5. This CDR3 has 13 amino acids. Germline lookup yields CDR1 SGDLS and CDR2 YYNGEE. CDR3 loop: CASSVSIQETQYF.

J is TRBJ2-1 and V is TRBV7-2; TCRdb lists TRBD2, though no DNA is available to test this call. This CDR3 region has 16 residues. Germline loops: CDR1 SGHTA, CDR2 FQGNSA. CDR3 region: CASSPRLGGDYNEQFF.

This chain connects TRBV12-3 or TRBV12-4 to TRBJ2-1; the D gene TCRdb calls, TRBD1, cannot be checked with no DNA. The CDR3 is 15 amino acids. CDR3 region: CASSPGGAGLNEQFF.

The chain uses TRBV24-1 and TRBJ2-1; the TCRdb D gene call, TRBD2, has no DNA to confirm it. CDR3 size: 16 residues. Germline loops: CDR1 KGHDR, CDR2 SFDVKD. The CDR3 region is CATSDSRGGNVNEQFF.

This rearrangement joins TRBV7-9 to TRBJ2-7; as DNA is missing, the TRBD2 call by TCRdb cannot be tested. Looked up from germline, CDR1 is SEHNR and CDR2 is FQNEAQ (reference sequence). The CDR3 runs 13 residues. The CDR3 protein is CASSFSSGDEQYF.

The chain combines TRBV20-1 with TRBJ2-5; TCRdb picks TRBD1, but there is no DNA to check that call. From germline, CDR1 is DFQATT and CDR2 SNEGSKA (reference sequence). This CDR3 has 16 amino acids. The CDR3 protein is CSARVSGGAVKKTQYF.

The rearrangement joins TRBV24-1 to TRBJ1-2; TCRdb's D gene call, TRBD1, goes unchecked for lack of DNA. The CDR3 sequence is 14 residues long. Germline assignment: CDR1 KGHDR and CDR2 SFDVKD. CDR3: CATSRGTGDYGYTF.

V usage is TRBV24-1 and J usage is TRBJ2-7; TCRdb's D gene call, TRBD1, goes unchecked for lack of DNA. The CDR3 loop spans 17 amino acids. Germline V gene sequence: CDR1 KGHDR, CDR2 SFDVKD. CDR3 loop: CATSDSDPGHDSYEQYF.

The chain links TRBV9 to TRBJ2-1; TCRdb names TRBD2, which stays unverified in the absence of DNA. The CDR3 runs 17 residues. Germline loops: CDR1 SGDLS, CDR2 YYNGEE. CDR3 sequence: CASSVGPSGGRANEQFF.

This rearrangement joins TRBV2 to TRBJ2-2; TCRdb outputs TRBD1, but without DNA this stays unchecked. Germline CDR1 SNHLY, CDR2 FYNNEI. This CDR3 has 16 amino acids. CDR3 protein: CASSGRQGRNTGELFF.

This rearrangement joins TRBV5-1 to TRBJ2-1; the D call from TCRdb, TRBD1, cannot be confirmed without DNA. This CDR3 has 16 residues. Germline values: CDR1 SGHRS, CDR2 YFSETQ. The CDR3 here is CASSPGPGVLRNEQFF.

The chain links TRBV30 to TRBJ1-5; TCRdb gives TRBD1 as the D gene, but with no DNA this cannot be confirmed. The CDR3 runs to 14 residues. Germline V CDR1 and CDR2: GTSNPN, SVGIG (reference sequence). CDR3 residues: CAWVLQGRNQPQHF.

This chain connects TRBV29-1 to TRBJ1-2; the TCRdb call, TRBD1, lacks DNA for checking. CDR3 length equals 12 residues. Germline V CDR1 and CDR2: SQVTM, ANQGSEA. CDR3 protein: CSVRPAGDGYTF.

This chain joins TRBV5-1 and TRBJ2-1. CDR3 length: 14 residues. Germline assignment: CDR1 SGHRS and CDR2 YFSETQ. CDR3 sequence reads: CASSEPKIGNEQFF.

The V and J genes are TRBV12-3 or TRBV12-4 and TRBJ2-4. CDR3 length: 14 amino acids. The CDR3 protein is CASSLLLTKNIQYF.

This sequence joins TRBV5-1 and TRBJ2-1; TCRdb's assignment of TRBD1 cannot be checked, as there is no DNA. This CDR3 has 14 amino acids. Germline CDR1 is SGHRS and CDR2 is YFSETQ. CDR3 in amino acids: CASSRGISYNEQFF.